These 4 T cell receptor beta chains came from one sample sequenced in a study of CD8 T cells in ankylosing spondylitis. TCRdb re-derived calls from the 5' RACE reads in MiXCR, one entry per CDR3 protein. The sample shows 200,000 to 250,000 distinct CDR3 sequences, approximately 20% of them seen only once. Their cognate antigens are unknown. Study-wide results and limits: There was a TCR beta motif, made of eight highly homologous variants, that appeared characteristic of ankylosing spondylitis blood.

The sequencing sample was made of blood, either unsorted or a sorted T cell fraction (not recorded which). All receptors come from a male donor with ankylosing spondylitis.

V gene TRBV5-1 combines with J gene TRBJ1-3; D not certain. V was cut by 0 bases and J by 0 bases, with 10 bases left in between. The CDR3 runs 16 residues. Per the germline V gene, CDR1 is SGHRS and CDR2 is YFSETQ. CDR3 protein: CASSLVQRFSGNTIYF. The CDR3 DNA is TGCGCCAGCAGCTTGGTACAGCGCTTCTCTGGAAACACCATATATTTT.

This clonotype has more than one count but fewer than ten. In DNA, the CDR3 is TGTGCCAGCCTTGGACTAGTCAGGTCGGATACGCAGTATTTT. Translation gives CASLGLVRSDTQYF. The J gene is TRBJ2-3, the V gene TRBV7-9, with TRBD2 matching over 7 bases. The CDR3 runs 14 residues. The germline V gene encodes CDR1 SEHNR and CDR2 FQNEAQ (reference sequence). With 8 bases clipped from V and 6 bases from J, the junction kept 11 bases outside the gene matches.

This clonotype was observed a few times. The chain has TRBV6-2 or TRBV6-3 and TRBJ2-2; D uncertain. CDR1 and CDR2 from the germline V gene are MNHEY and SVGEGT. The V and J ends lost 7 bases and 3 bases respectively, with 9 bases between them. CDR3 length: 13 residues. CDR3 DNA sequence: TGTGCCAGCATTAAGGGTTACACCGGGGAGCTGTTTTTT. As protein: CASIKGYTGELFF.

The chain couples TRBV7-3 to TRBJ2-3; D possibly uses TRBD1 or TRBD2 (5 bases each). Germline V CDR1 and CDR2: SGHTA, FQGTGA. V dropped 1 base and J dropped 3 bases, with 14 bases sitting between them. The CDR3 contains 16 residues. Here the CDR3 DNA reads TGTGCCAGCAGCTTAATTGGGGGAGTTGGAACAGATACGCAGTATTTT. Encoded protein: CASSLIGGVGTDTQYF.